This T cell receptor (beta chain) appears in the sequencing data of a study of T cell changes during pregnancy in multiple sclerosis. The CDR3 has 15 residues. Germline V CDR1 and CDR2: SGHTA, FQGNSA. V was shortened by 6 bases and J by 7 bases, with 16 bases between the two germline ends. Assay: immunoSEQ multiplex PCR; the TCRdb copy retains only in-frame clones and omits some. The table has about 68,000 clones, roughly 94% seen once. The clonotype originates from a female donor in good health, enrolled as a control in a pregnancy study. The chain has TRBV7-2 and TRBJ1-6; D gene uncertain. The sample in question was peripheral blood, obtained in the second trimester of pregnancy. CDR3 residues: CASSRQLERNSPLHF. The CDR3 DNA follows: TGTGCCAGCAGTCGCCAGCTGGAGAGAAATTCACCCCTCCACTTT.